This T cell receptor beta chain is from a study of T-cell memory formation after mild COVID-19. Study-wide background: Each donor largely had its own TCR clusters.

Study-level points and caveats: CD4+ bias marked clones expanding day 15 to 37, unlike balanced contracting clones. CD4+ contracting clones were mainly CM and EM; CD8+ ones, EMRA.

This CDR3 contains 15 residues. V was shortened by 4 bases and J by 3 bases, with 16 bases between the two germline ends. Germline CDR1 is MNHEY and CDR2 is SVGAGI. Constant-segment-primed 5'RACE gave TCR alpha and TCR beta cDNA libraries with sample barcodes and UMIs. Each CDR3 protein gets one entry after TCRdb re-called the 5' RACE reads with MiXCR. The table lists about 130,000 distinct CDR3 sequences, about 5.9% of them singletons, with roughly 2% in the top ten. This clonotype was detected ten times or more. Its matching antigen is unknown. The chain has TRBV6-5 and TRBJ2-7; D ambiguous. The TCR comes from an adult woman who had mild COVID-19 (a few samples of this study predate the infection). Cell type and time point are not known. The sequencing sample was made of PBMCs or a T cell subset sorted from them (not recorded which). For the CDR3, the DNA is TGTGCCAGCAGTTTCACGGACGGCGCCTACTACGAGCAGTACTTC. Encoded protein: CASSFTDGAYYEQYF.